What follows are 27 T cell receptor beta chains derived from one specimen sequenced in a study of CD8 T cells in ankylosing spondylitis. No antigen is known for these receptors. Study findings and constraints: Made up of about eight highly homologous variants, a TCR beta motif appeared characteristic of ankylosing spondylitis blood.

TCRdb reanalysed the 5' RACE reads using MiXCR and keeps one entry per CDR3 protein. Of approximately 520,000 distinct CDR3 sequences in the sample, about 5.4% are singletons; the top ten hold around 3.4%. The sample comprised blood, either unsorted or a sorted T cell fraction (not recorded which). The source is a male donor with ankylosing spondylitis.

This clonotype was picked up many times. The CDR3 here is CASSHGTIGNTIYF. In nucleotides, the CDR3 is TGCGCCAGCAGCCACGGGACAATTGGAAACACCATATATTTT. The gene calls are TRBV4-3 and TRBJ1-3, with D possibly being TRBD1 (6 bases). From germline, CDR1 is LGHNA and CDR2 YSLEER. This CDR3 has 14 amino acids. With 3 bases removed from V and 3 bases from J, the gap between germline ends came to 9 bases.

This clonotype was recorded at least ten times. The V and J genes are TRBV5-1 and TRBJ1-1, with 8 bases matching TRBD1. Germline-derived CDR1 and CDR2 are SGHRS and YFSETQ. V lost 4 bases to trimming and J lost 5 bases; unmatched junction nucleotides: 7. This CDR3 is 14 amino acids long. The CDR3 sequence is CASSVTGDWTEAFF. CDR3 bases: TGCGCCAGCAGCGTGACAGGGGACTGGACTGAAGCTTTCTTT.

The gene calls are TRBV6-2 or TRBV6-3 and TRBJ2-7, with D tentatively TRBD2 (6 bases). CDR3 size: 15 residues. Trimming removed 0 bases from V and 2 bases from J, with 11 bases in between. CDR1 and CDR2 from the germline V gene are MNHEY and SVGEGT. The CDR3 coding sequence is TGTGCCAGCAGTTACTCTGGACTACGGGCCTACGAGCAGTACTTC. Amino acids: CASSYSGLRAYEQYF.

The chain employs TRBV5-1 and TRBJ2-7; TRBD2 matches 7 bases. Per the germline V gene, CDR1 is SGHRS and CDR2 is YFSETQ. Trimming at V came to 4 bases and at J to 0 bases, leaving 10 bases not matched to a gene. The CDR3 contains 16 residues. CDR3 residues: CASSLAVGGTSYEQYF. CDR3 nucleotide sequence: TGCGCCAGCAGCCTCGCCGTGGGGGGGACCTCCTACGAGCAGTACTTC.

This clonotype was recorded at least ten times. The chain employs TRBV28 and TRBJ2-1; D not resolved. Germline loops: CDR1 MDHEN, CDR2 SYDVKM. V was trimmed by 7 bases and J by 3 bases, leaving 13 bases between them. This CDR3 has 14 amino acids. In DNA, the CDR3 is TGTGCCAGCAACCTAAATTTCCTCTACAATGAGCAGTTCTTC. As protein: CASNLNFLYNEQFF.

The chain carries TRBV6-5 and TRBJ2-1; TRBD2 might be the D (7 bases). Germline values: CDR1 MNHEY, CDR2 SVGAGI. The V gene lost 0 bases and the J gene lost 6 bases, with 21 bases spanning the gap. CDR3 length: 18 amino acids. CDR3 region: CASSYSYVGGRSGNEQFF. The CDR3 DNA follows: TGTGCCAGCAGTTACTCCTATGTGGGGGGGCGATCGGGCAATGAGCAGTTCTTC.

This clonotype was seen ten or more times. The chain combines TRBV12-3 or TRBV12-4 with TRBJ2-7; D is unresolved. V was trimmed by 3 bases and J by 3 bases, leaving 9 bases between them. The CDR3 loop spans 13 amino acids. Written as DNA, the CDR3 is TGTGCCAGCAGTTTTTGGGGAAACTACGAGCAGTACTTC. Protein sequence: CASSFWGNYEQYF.

This clonotype was picked up many times. The chain recombines TRBV5-1 with TRBJ1-2, with D unclear. CDR1 and CDR2 (germline): SGHRS, YFSETQ. The CDR3 extends over 15 amino acids. Trimming removed 0 bases at V and 2 bases at J, with 11 bases between. The CDR3 sequence is CASSLVANSNYGYTF. As DNA, the CDR3 is TGCGCCAGCAGCTTGGTCGCCAACTCAAACTATGGCTACACCTTC.

CDR3 sequence reads: CASSLGPDRSISSYEQYF. CDR3 DNA: TGTGCCAGCAGTTTGGGACCGGACAGATCGATTAGCTCCTACGAGCAGTACTTC. This chain uses TRBV28 with TRBJ2-7; D might be TRBD1 (6 bases). V shed 3 bases and J shed 0 bases, with 21 bases lying between them. Per germline, CDR1 MDHEN and CDR2 SYDVKM. This CDR3 spans 18 amino acids.

In this sample, this clonotype turned up many times. The chain uses TRBV12-3 or TRBV12-4 and TRBJ2-5, with D uncertain. V lost 0 bases to trimming and J lost 2 bases, with 7 bases between them. The CDR3 sequence is 14 residues long. The CDR3 loop reads CASSLAGQQETQYF. The CDR3, as DNA: TGTGCCAGCAGTTTAGCGGGCCAGCAAGAGACCCAGTACTTC.

This clonotype showed up many times. J is TRBJ2-7 and V is TRBV5-1; D is possibly TRBD1 (5 bases). This CDR3 is 14 amino acids long. The germline CDR1 and CDR2 sequences are SGHRS and YFSETQ. V lost 2 bases, J lost 3 bases, and 12 bases lay in between. DNA of the CDR3: TGCGCCAGCAGCTTACGTGGGGCCCACTACGAGCAGTACTTC. Residues: CASSLRGAHYEQYF.

The V call is TRBV4-1, the J call TRBJ2-2; no definite D call. V lost 7 bases, J lost 5 bases, and 14 bases lay in between. The CDR3 is made up of 14 amino acids. Looked up from germline, CDR1 is MGHRA and CDR2 is YSYEKL. The CDR3 DNA reads as TGCGCCAGCATACCTATTTTAAAGACCGGGGAGCTGTTTTTT. This gives the protein CASIPILKTGELFF.

This clonotype has ten or more counts. J is TRBJ1-4 and V is TRBV25-1, with 9 bases matching TRBD1. Germline CDR1 MGHDK, CDR2 SYGVNS. Germline trimming cut 3 bases from V and 5 bases from J; bases unmatched to any gene: 7. This CDR3 region has 16 residues. CDR3 in DNA: TGTGCCAGCAGTGATTCGCCCGGGACAGGGAATGAAAAACTGTTTTTT. The encoded protein is CASSDSPGTGNEKLFF.

This clonotype was counted ten times or more. The chain recombines TRBV4-3 with TRBJ1-1; D is undetermined. The CDR3 is 14 residues long. Trimming removed 1 base at V and 4 bases at J, with 10 bases between. Germline V gene data show CDR1 as LGHNA and CDR2 as YSLEER. CDR3 sequence (DNA): TGCGCCAGCAGCCAAGGCGCCAGGTCCACTGAAGCTTTCTTT. This sequence encodes CASSQGARSTEAFF.

At least ten counts were recorded for this clonotype. V is TRBV27 and J is TRBJ2-1; D is ambiguous. Trimming cost V 6 bases and J 0 bases, with 12 bases left between them. Germline V lookup: CDR1 MNHEY, CDR2 SMNVEV (reference sequence). The CDR3 totals 15 residues. CDR3 DNA: TGTGCCAGCAGCCTAGGATTACGCTCCTACAATGAGCAGTTCTTC. Its protein is CASSLGLRSYNEQFF.

This clonotype was picked up many times. The rearrangement joins TRBV7-2 to TRBJ2-7; D ambiguous. Germline values: CDR1 SGHTA, CDR2 FQGNSA. Trimming left V 1 base short and J 2 bases short, with 9 bases between. This CDR3 has 14 residues. The CDR3 here is CASSLELLPYEQYF. CDR3 sequence (DNA): TGTGCCAGCAGCTTAGAACTACTTCCCTACGAGCAGTACTTC. Filled out from reference TRBV7-2 and TRBJ2-7, the complete variable domain reads GAGVSQSPSNKVTEKGKDVELRCDPISGHTALYWYRQSLGQGLEFLIYFQGNSAPDKSGLPSDRFSAERTGGSVSTLTIQRTQQEDSAVYLCASSLELLPYEQYFGPGTRLTVT.

This clonotype was picked up many times. The rearrangement links TRBV9 to TRBJ2-2; weak D call: TRBD2 (5 bases). Trimming removed 0 bases at V and 5 bases at J, with 14 bases between. This CDR3 comprises 16 residues. The germline V gene encodes CDR1 SGDLS and CDR2 YYNGEE. Here the CDR3 DNA reads TGTGCCAGCAGCGTAGTTGGAGGAAGCAGGACCGGGGAGCTGTTTTTT. Its translation is CASSVVGGSRTGELFF.

This clonotype was detected ten times or more. The DNA for the CDR3 is TGTGCCAGCAGCTTAGTCACCACTGAAGCTTTCTTT. Protein product: CASSLVTTEAFF. The V call is TRBV7-2, the J call TRBJ1-1; D remains ambiguous. The ends were cut back, 1 base at V and 4 bases at J, with 4 bases in the middle. The CDR3 spans 12 residues. Germline CDR1 SGHTA, CDR2 FQGNSA.

This clonotype came up many times. In nucleotides, the CDR3 is TGCAGTGCGGGGCGGGGGGGATACAATGAGCAGTTCTTC. This encodes CSAGRGGYNEQFF. V usage is TRBV20-1 and J usage is TRBJ2-1; TRBD2 aligns across 9 bases. The V and J ends lost 6 bases and 4 bases, in that order; junction bases with no gene match: 4. This CDR3 is built from 13 residues. Germline-derived CDR1 and CDR2 are DFQATT and SNEGSKA (reference sequence).

About this clonotype: Given a much more abundant clone one base away, this may be a read error. Likely a read error: the CDR3 ends without its conserved phenylalanine or tryptophan. The chain links TRBV20-1 to TRBJ2-7; 7 bases match TRBD1. The germline V gene encodes CDR1 DFQATT and CDR2 SNEGSKA (reference sequence). This CDR3 spans 12 amino acids. Losses at the gene ends were 8 bases for V and 0 bases for J; bases not matched to a gene: 4. The CDR3 loop reads CSTGTVSYEQYI. In DNA, the CDR3 is TGCAGTACCGGGACAGTCTCCTACGAGCAGTACATC.

This clonotype has a count of ten or more. The chain has TRBV18 and TRBJ2-5; tentatively, D is TRBD1 or TRBD2 (5 bases each). Germline V gives CDR1 KGHSH, CDR2 LQKENI. Trimming removed 0 bases from V and 1 base from J, with 9 bases in between. The length of the CDR3 is 15 residues. Written as DNA, the CDR3 is TGTGCCAGCTCACCACCGGGACGGGCCCAAGAGACCCAGTACTTC. As protein: CASSPPGRAQETQYF.

In its sample, this clonotype was seen many times. The rearrangement uses TRBV12-3 or TRBV12-4 and TRBJ2-3, with TRBD1 identical over 7 bases. The CDR3 consists of 13 residues. J gave up 5 bases and V 5 bases, and 4 bases lay outside the gene matches. The CDR3 reads CASSPPGGDTQYF. The CDR3 DNA reads as TGTGCCAGCAGTCCGCCAGGGGGAGATACGCAGTATTTT.

This clonotype was seen ten or more times. V and J are TRBV6-2 or TRBV6-3 and TRBJ2-1; 10 bases align to TRBD1. Germline CDR1 and CDR2: MNHEY and SVGEGT. CDR3 length equals 15 residues. After removal of 2 bases from V and 4 bases from J, the junction contained 2 bases not matched to a gene. CDR3 sequence: CASSYGTGAYNEQFF. CDR3 in DNA: TGTGCCAGCAGTTACGGGACAGGGGCATACAATGAGCAGTTCTTC.

This clonotype came up many times. This sequence joins TRBV20-1 and TRBJ1-2, with 7 bases aligning to TRBD1. Per germline, CDR1 DFQATT and CDR2 SNEGSKA (reference sequence). The CDR3 consists of 12 residues. After removal of 5 bases from V and 4 bases from J, the junction contained 4 bases not matched to a gene. The CDR3 protein is CSAAQGPYGYTF. CDR3 nucleotides: TGCAGTGCTGCACAGGGGCCCTATGGCTACACCTTC.

This clonotype was seen many times. The CDR3 nucleotides read TGTGCCAGCAGCTTAGGAGGGGTCGGGGAGCTGTTTTTT. It is translated as CASSLGGVGELFF. J is TRBJ2-2 and V is TRBV7-2, with D perhaps being TRBD1 or TRBD2 (5 bases each). Looked up from germline, CDR1 is SGHTA and CDR2 is FQGNSA. The CDR3 extends over 13 amino acids. V lost 1 base and J lost 7, with 7 bases in between.

This clonotype was counted many times. The CDR3 nucleotides read TGTGCCAGCAGCTTAGAAGTGAGGGATACGCAGTATTTT. As protein: CASSLEVRDTQYF. J is TRBJ2-3 and V is TRBV7-9; D is undetermined. From germline, CDR1 is SEHNR and CDR2 FQNEAQ (reference sequence). This CDR3 is built from 13 residues. Trimming pared 1 base from V and 6 bases from J, leaving 8 bases between.

This clonotype has just a few counts. This chain connects TRBV11-3 to TRBJ2-2, with no clear D. The CDR3 is 14 residues long. Germline loops: CDR1 SGHNT, CDR2 YENEEA. V gave up 0 bases and J gave up 2 bases, with 4 bases separating them. In DNA form, the CDR3 reads TGTGCCAGCAGCTTAGACGACAACACCGGGGAGCTGTTTTTT. It codes for CASSLDDNTGELFF. The full variable domain, completed using reference TRBV11-3 and TRBJ2-2, is EAGVVQSPRYKIIEKKQPVAFWCNPISGHNTLYWYLQNLGQGPELLIRYENEEAVDDSQLPKDRFSAERLKGVDSTLKIQPAELGDSAVYLCASSLDDNTGELFFGEGSRLTVL.